This T cell receptor (beta chain) was recorded in a study of vaccination and CD4 T cells after COVID-19 (dated by TCRdb to the early 2020s). Regarding the research as a whole: Six males and four females were included in the convalescent cohort, with two Hispanic individuals, seven Caucasians, two Asians and one multiracial person represented. Each participant got two doses of either the Pfizer-BioNTech BNT162b2 vaccine (n=8) or the Moderna mRNA-1273 vaccine (n=2). Post-COVID blood samples from convalescent patients were collected a median of 101 days after diagnosis, with a range of 35 to 161 days. The time from the second vaccine dose to post-vaccine blood sampling had a median of roughly 70 days and ranged from about 12 to 241 days. For stimulating the cultures, overlapping spike peptide pools were used, derived from SARS-CoV-2 as well as from the common cold coronaviruses HCoV-NL63, HCoV-OC43 and HCoV-229E. In control cultures, a CEFX viral epitope pool was used as positive control, an HIV-1 Nef peptide pool was used as negative control, or no peptide was added. The spike-specific CD4+ TCR repertoire was compared before and after mRNA vaccination in ten to eleven COVID-19 convalescent patients and a handful of infection-naive healthy vaccine recipients. An earlier paper using these donors assessed, at the TCR clonotype level, memory CD4+ T cell crossreactivity between SARS-CoV-2 and common cold coronavirus spike proteins. Here is what the overall study found, with its caveats: In convalescent patients, a median about 86% of post-vaccine SARS-CoV-2-reactive clones were detected only after vaccination, suggesting vaccine-specific priming. Only a relatively small number of convalescent patients were included in the study, and early timepoints following natural infection were not analyzed. In convalescent patients, nearly all vaccine-specific clones (304 of 307) were found to be mono-reactive for SARS-CoV-2 spike rather than cross-reactive with common cold coronaviruses. The median number of SARS-CoV-2-reactive clonotypes rose from 20 to 25 after infection to a few dozen after vaccination, but the change was not significant.

Libraries were built with PCR. TCR sequencing of DNA from cultured CD4+ T cells used the Oncomine TCR Beta short-read assay at the Johns Hopkins FTIC core. The QIAamp micro DNA kit was used to extract genomic DNA from the cultured CD4+ T cells. Oncomine TCR Beta libraries from cultured CD4+ T cells were pooled with unique dual indexes and sequenced on an Illumina iSeq 100. The authors' pipeline ran thus. Non-productive sequences were removed, and CDR3s not starting with C, not ending with F or W, or shorter than 7 amino acids were discarded. The MANAFEST web application was used to identify antigen-specific clonotypes by comparing peptide-stimulated wells against reference wells and other culture wells. To be called positive, a clone needed an FDR below 0.05, an odds ratio above 5, and a productive frequency above 0.1% in at least two of three replicate wells. Cross-reactive clonotypes were defined as significantly expanded in both SARS-CoV-2 spike wells and at least one common cold coronavirus spike condition. Levenshtein distances (stringdist) and unrooted phylogenetic trees (ape) in R version 3.6.1 were used to assess CDR3 homology. TCRdb trimmed public reads at Q25 via fastp, called clones via MiXCR and kept in-frame beta chains. CDR3 protein sequences are deduplicated, and each keeps its most common genes and DNA. These V and J calls originate from TCRdb's pipeline instead of the authors' own analysis. This sample has roughly 10,000 distinct CDR3 sequences in its table, and approximately 44% of those were observed once. Jointly, the top ten make up around 12% of the sample.

CDR1 is given as MNHEY and CDR2 as SVGEGT, both from the germline V gene. V sheds 5 bases and J sheds 0 bases, leaving 14 bases between their ends. The CDR3 contains 17 residues, cysteine and phenylalanine counted. The retained sequence is limited to the CDR3, 51 bases, with the frame set at the first base. Per the publication, the treatment or condition label means: approximately 11-day PBMC culture with coronavirus spike peptide pools or control peptides (ViraFEST assay). CD4+ T cells from unexposed donors were collected before the COVID-19 pandemic (2011-2018). To expand antigen-specific T cells with peptide pools and then pick out the expanded clonotypes through TCR sequencing, the study relied on the ViraFEST assay. Each well held under 2.5 million PBMCs cultured in IMDM containing roughly 5% human AB serum and 10 IU/ml IL-2, with around 9.7 ug/ml peptide pools added. Half of the culture medium was replaced with fresh IL-2-containing medium on days 3 and 7. After about nine days of culture, CD4+ T cells were isolated by negative selection with the EasySep CD4+ T cell isolation kit. As far as cell numbers permitted, CD4+ T cells from unexposed donors were tested for reactivity against SARS-CoV-2 S and N as well as four spike pools from common cold coronaviruses. Ficoll-Paque Plus gradient centrifugation was used to isolate PBMCs from whole blood, and the isolated PBMCs were then either used fresh or cryopreserved at -140C. Each culture condition was generally run in triplicate wells. Leukapheresis product for the unexposed donors was bought commercially.

This clonotype was observed a single time. Its antigen is still unknown. Base qualities are missing; no much larger clone stands one base away. One read alone lends weak support. The sequence derives from a human donor in good health. This chain joins TRBV6-2 or TRBV6-3 to TRBJ2-6; TRBD1 could be the D gene, as 6 bases match. The sample comprised CD4+ T cells from blood, cultured in vitro. The CDR3 sequence is CASSNRDKISGANVLTF. The DNA reads TGTGCCAGCAGTAACCGGGACAAAATCTCTGGGGCCAACGTCCTGACTTTC.